This section outlines one T cell receptor (beta chain) sequence together with its context. This record belongs to a study of blood T cell repertoires in COVID-19. The overall study: The analysed material was cDNA or gDNA that came from T cells, B-cell-depleted T cells, or PBMCs.

V lost 1 base and J lost 8, with 15 bases in between. This CDR3 contains 15 residues. Germline V gives CDR1 MDHEN, CDR2 SYDVKM. Original methodology: For nucleated cells, counts were estimated from reference gene primer amplification. The repertoire was sequenced with immunoSEQ multiplex PCR; TCRdb's copy has only in-frame clones and lacks some. V and J calls and clone size follow that table, whereas D and trimming were derived from the DNA. This sample has about 54,000 clones, with 84% found just once. The chain recombines TRBV28 with TRBJ2-1; D not resolved. Material: peripheral blood. The TCR sequence derives from a man in his fifties with acute or convalescent COVID-19. The CDR3 DNA sequence: TGTGCCAGCAGTTTATTCCCTAATCGAGCCGATGAGCAGTTCTTC. This codes for CASSLFPNRADEQFF.